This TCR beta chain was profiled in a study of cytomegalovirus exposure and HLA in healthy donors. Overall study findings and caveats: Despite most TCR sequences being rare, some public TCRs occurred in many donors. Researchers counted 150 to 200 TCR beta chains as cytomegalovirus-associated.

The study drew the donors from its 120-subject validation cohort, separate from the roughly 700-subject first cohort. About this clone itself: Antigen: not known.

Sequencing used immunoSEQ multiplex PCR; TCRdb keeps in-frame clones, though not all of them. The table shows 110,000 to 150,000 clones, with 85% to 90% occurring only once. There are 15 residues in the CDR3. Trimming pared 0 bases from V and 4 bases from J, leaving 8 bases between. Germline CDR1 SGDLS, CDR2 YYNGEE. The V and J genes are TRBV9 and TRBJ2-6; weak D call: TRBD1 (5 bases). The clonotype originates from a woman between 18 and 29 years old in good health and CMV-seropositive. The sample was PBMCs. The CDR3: CASSVAGYGANVLTF. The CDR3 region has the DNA TGTGCCAGCAGCGTAGCAGGGTACGGGGCCAACGTCCTGACTTTC.